These 24 T cell receptor beta chains originate from one sample sequenced in a study of monozygotic twins with inflammatory bowel disease (dated by TCRdb to between 2019 and 2020). To prepare the library, 5' RACE was applied. The run used an Illumina HiSeq 2500. Each entry corresponds to one CDR3 protein sequence from reads that TCRdb reprocessed, and DNA is not given. The table for this sample lists about 110,000 distinct CDR3 sequences. Approximately 13% of the sample is taken by the ten largest. The specimen was blood. The receptors were gathered from a human donor with ulcerative colitis or Crohn's disease, or a healthy co-twin of an affected twin (not recorded which).

The CDR3 here is CSARGDSNQPQHF. The chain recombines TRBV20-1 with TRBJ1-5. The CDR3 covers 13 residues. CDR1 DFQATT and CDR2 SNEGSKA come from the germline V gene (reference sequence).

The chain's CDR3 is CASSDGTGNSPLHF. The chain couples TRBV6-1 to TRBJ1-6; the D call from TCRdb, TRBD1, cannot be confirmed without DNA. CDR1 and CDR2 (germline): MNHNS, SASEGT. The CDR3 sequence is 14 residues long.

The chain has TRBV27 and TRBJ1-2; the D gene TCRdb calls, TRBD1, cannot be checked with no DNA. Per germline, CDR1 MNHEY and CDR2 SMNVEV (reference sequence). The CDR3 totals 16 residues. CDR3 sequence: CASSFSQQGTNYGYTF.

V is TRBV20-1 and J is TRBJ1-5; the D gene TCRdb calls, TRBD1, cannot be checked with no DNA. CDR3 length equals 12 residues. Germline V gene lookup returns CDR1 DFQATT and CDR2 SNEGSKA (reference sequence). CDR3 sequence reads: CSVMPPNQPQHF.

CDR3 region: CASSPRAGEHGELFF. This chain uses TRBV5-1 with TRBJ2-2; as DNA is missing, the TRBD2 call by TCRdb cannot be tested. Per the germline V gene, CDR1 is SGHRS and CDR2 is YFSETQ. This CDR3 is 15 amino acids long.

The CDR3 loop is CASSLEAEPHKYF. J is TRBJ2-5 and V is TRBV5-1; TCRdb lists TRBD1, though no DNA is available to test this call. This CDR3 comprises 13 residues. The V gene's germline CDR1 is SGHRS and CDR2 YFSETQ. Using reference TRBV5-1 and TRBJ2-5 for the parts outside the CDR3, the full variable domain is KAGVTQTPRYLIKTRGQQVTLSCSPISGHRSVSWYQQTPGQGLQFLFEYFSETQRNKGNFPGRFSGRQFSNSRSEMNVSTLELGDSALYLCASSLEAEPHKYFGPGTRLLVL.

The chain carries TRBV12-3 or TRBV12-4 and TRBJ2-7; TCRdb calls TRBD2, which cannot be checked without DNA. The CDR3 loop spans 16 amino acids. This CDR3 reads CASRRGLAGAFDEQYF.

The rearrangement joins TRBV7-2 to TRBJ1-2; TCRdb gives TRBD1 as the D gene, but with no DNA this cannot be confirmed. The CDR3 extends over 15 amino acids. CDR1 and CDR2 (germline): SGHTA, FQGNSA. CDR3 residues: CASSYGQGGHYGYTF.

CDR3 loop: CATSRPRQEETQYF. V and J are TRBV15 and TRBJ2-5. Germline assignment: CDR1 LNHNV and CDR2 YYDKDF (reference sequence). The CDR3 contains 14 residues.

The chain combines TRBV12-3 or TRBV12-4 with TRBJ2-2. CDR3 size: 15 residues. CDR3 sequence reads: CASSSSSFNTGELFF.

The V and J genes are TRBV7-9 and TRBJ2-2; without DNA, the TCRdb call of TRBD2 cannot be checked. The CDR3 is 15 residues long. Looked up from germline, CDR1 is SEHNR and CDR2 is FQNEAQ (reference sequence). The CDR3 protein is CASSPTRGDTGELFF.

The chain links TRBV18 to TRBJ2-1; TCRdb reports TRBD2, a call that lacks DNA to check it against. This CDR3 has 21 residues. The germline V gene has CDR1 KGHSH and CDR2 LQKENI. CDR3 amino acids: CASSPQAGLAGATSSYNEQFF.

The V gene is TRBV19, the J gene TRBJ1-1; the TCRdb D gene call, TRBD1, has no DNA to confirm it. This CDR3 spans 14 amino acids. From germline, CDR1 is LNHDA and CDR2 SQIVND (reference sequence). This CDR3 is CASSMGQISTEAFF. Full variable domain (outside the CDR3, taken from reference TRBV19 and TRBJ1-1): DGGITQSPKYLFRKEGQNVTLSCEQNLNHDAMYWYRQDPGQGLRLIYYSQIVNDFQKGDIAEGYSVSREKKESFPLTVTSAQKNPTAFYLCASSMGQISTEAFFGQGTRLTVV.

The chain's CDR3 is CASGTSDASYEQYF. The V gene is TRBV5-1, the J gene TRBJ2-7; TCRdb selects TRBD2, and the lack of DNA leaves this call unchecked. Germline CDR1 and CDR2: SGHRS and YFSETQ. CDR3 size: 14 residues.

This chain joins TRBV19 and TRBJ1-1; checking the TCRdb D call of TRBD1 is not possible without DNA. Germline V gene lookup returns CDR1 LNHDA and CDR2 SQIVND (reference sequence). The CDR3 covers 12 residues. This chain's CDR3 is CASSRGGTEAFF.

The chain is built from TRBV11-1 and TRBJ1-6. This CDR3 is 16 amino acids long. From germline, CDR1 is SGHAT and CDR2 FQDESV (reference sequence). This chain's CDR3 is CASSLAVGSYNSPLHF.

The genes are TRBV3-1 and TRBJ2-7; TCRdb lists TRBD1, though no DNA is available to test this call. The CDR3 is 15 amino acids. CDR1 is LGHDT and CDR2 is YNNKEL in the germline V gene (reference sequence). The CDR3 here is CASSQPRTGIDEQYF.

This rearrangement joins TRBV29-1 to TRBJ2-7; the TCRdb D gene call, TRBD1, has no DNA to confirm it. Germline assignment: CDR1 SQVTM and CDR2 ANQGSEA. The CDR3 is made up of 13 amino acids. The CDR3 region is CSVGPGGPYEQYF.

CDR3 amino acids: CSARDRLKNIQYF. The rearrangement links TRBV20-1 to TRBJ2-4; TCRdb reports TRBD1, a call that lacks DNA to check it against. The CDR3 has 13 residues. The germline V gene encodes CDR1 DFQATT and CDR2 SNEGSKA (reference sequence).

V and J are TRBV11-2 and TRBJ2-5. Germline assignment: CDR1 SGHAT and CDR2 FQNNGV. CDR3 length equals 13 residues. CDR3 protein: CASSLDLGETQYF.

This chain links TRBV11-2 with TRBJ2-1; TCRdb's D gene call, TRBD1, goes unchecked for lack of DNA. This CDR3 contains 16 residues. The germline gives CDR1 SGHAT, CDR2 FQNNGV. This CDR3 reads CASSLITGEVYNEQFF. The variable domain in full, with the rest retrieved from reference TRBV11-2 and TRBJ2-1, is EAGVAQSPRYKIIEKRQSVAFWCNPISGHATLYWYQQILGQGPKLLIQFQNNGVVDDSQLPKDRFSAERLKGVDSTLKIQPAKLEDSAVYLCASSLITGEVYNEQFFGPGTRLTVL.

The CDR3 sequence: CASSLRQGRGTQYF. The chain carries TRBV7-2 and TRBJ2-5; TCRdb's D gene call, TRBD2, goes unchecked for lack of DNA. Looked up from germline, CDR1 is SGHTA and CDR2 is FQGNSA. The CDR3 consists of 14 residues.

The rearrangement uses TRBV12-3 or TRBV12-4 and TRBJ2-1; TCRdb selects TRBD1, and the lack of DNA leaves this call unchecked. CDR3 length: 15 residues. CDR3 loop: CASSDLRGRYNEQFF.

The chain joins TRBV5-1 to TRBJ2-3; the TCRdb call, TRBD1, lacks DNA for checking. The V gene's germline CDR1 is SGHRS and CDR2 YFSETQ. This CDR3 has 15 residues. The CDR3 here is CASSPRDRETDTQYF.